The rows below give T cell receptor beta chains drawn from one sample of a study of CD8 T cells in ankylosing spondylitis. TCRdb re-derived calls from the 5' RACE reads in MiXCR, one entry per CDR3 protein. The table records hundreds of thousands of distinct CDR3 sequences, about 11% of them present only once. Sequencing was done on a sample of blood, either unsorted or a sorted T cell fraction (not recorded which). These receptors all come from a male donor with ankylosing spondylitis. The conserved cysteine and the conserved F or W are not part of the CDR3 here. Rows may omit the clone size; those that give it use once, few, many or a size class.

length: 10
J: TRBJ2-5
V: TRBV5-1
size: many
CDR3: ASKAEGATQY

length: 11
J: TRBJ2-5
V: TRBV10-3
size: many
CDR3: AISDGSQETQY

length: 12
J: TRBJ2-2
V: TRBV20-1
size: few
CDR3: SANGGANTGELF

length: 11
J: TRBJ2-7
V: TRBV6-5
size: many
CDR3: ASSYWKSYEQY

length: 13
J: TRBJ2-3
V: TRBV2
size: NA
CDR3: ASNLAGTSTDTQY

length: 12
J: TRBJ2-3
V: TRBV20-1
size: NA
CDR3: SATRERYTDTQY

length: 18
J: TRBJ2-5
V: TRBV20-1
size: NA
CDR3: SARDPATLRTGKNQETQY

length: 12
J: TRBJ2-5
V: TRBV2
size: few
CDR3: ASRPDRGKETQY

length: 15
J: TRBJ2-1
V: TRBV25-1
size: few
CDR3: ASSELGLAGGPGEQF

length: 16
J: TRBJ2-5
V: TRBV7-3
size: few
CDR3: ASSLSASGGSGQETQY

length: 11
J: TRBJ2-1
V: TRBV25-1
size: few
CDR3: ASSEQTYNEQF

length: 10
J: TRBJ2-3
V: TRBV5-1
size: many
CDR3: ASSLPTDTQY

length: 10
J: TRBJ1-1
V: TRBV7-9
size: NA
CDR3: ASSPGGGGAF

length: 13
J: TRBJ1-1
V: TRBV7-9
size: few
CDR3: ASSLSDLGSAEAF

length: 10
J: TRBJ1-2
V: TRBV10-3
size: many
CDR3: ASRWDSGGYT

length: 15
J: TRBJ2-2
V: TRBV12-3/TRBV12-4
size: few
CDR3: ASSLLAGGLNTGELF

length: 9
J: TRBJ2-7
V: TRBV18
size: many
CDR3: ASSPRGEQY

length: 13
J: TRBJ2-7
V: TRBV27
size: few
CDR3: ASSLWGAWTDEQY

length: 12
J: TRBJ1-1
V: TRBV20-1
size: NA
CDR3: SLQKWQNWAGAF

length: 14
J: TRBJ2-1
V: TRBV20-1
size: many
CDR3: SARDIGTFTYNEQF

length: 14
J: TRBJ2-7
V: TRBV28
size: few
CDR3: ASRPPLGTPPGEQY

length: 14
J: TRBJ2-2
V: TRBV25-1
size: many
CDR3: ASRDPAHDNTGELF

length: 12
J: TRBJ2-7
V: TRBV5-1
size: many
CDR3: ASSLRTSGYEQY

length: 12
J: TRBJ1-2
V: TRBV7-8
size: NA
CDR3: ASGDRGWIYGYT

length: 12
J: TRBJ2-3
V: TRBV12-3/TRBV12-4
size: NA
CDR3: ASKVLLSTDTQY

length: 14
J: TRBJ2-6
V: TRBV29-1
size: few
CDR3: SVEDLRGSGANVLT

length: 13
J: TRBJ1-6
V: TRBV27
size: many
CDR3: ASSLLGRGPSPLH

length: 12
J: TRBJ2-7
V: TRBV5-1
size: few
CDR3: ASSLEPGSGEQY

length: 12
J: TRBJ2-5
V: TRBV12-3/TRBV12-4
size: NA
CDR3: ASRRQGARETQY